This TCR beta chain was sequenced for a study of T cells in Graves' hyperthyroidism and ophthalmopathy. This clonotype was picked up many times. The source material, RNA transcripts, was used to amplify TCR beta CDR3 regions. During a first-round RT-PCR of the TCR CDR3, the HTBI primer set was used. TCRdb itself ran the multiplex PCR reads through MiXCR, one entry per CDR3 protein. The sample lists around 620,000 distinct CDR3 sequences; around 42% were seen once. Diagnostic assessment was based on clinical symptoms, serum thyroxine and TRAb, thyroid ultrasound and orbital computed tomography. CDR1 and CDR2 (germline): DFQATT, SNEGSKA (reference sequence). This CDR3 contains 14 residues. J was trimmed by 4 bases and V by 2 bases; bases with no gene match: 7.

Sample: peripheral blood or thyroid tissue (not recorded which). V gene TRBV20-1 combines with J gene TRBJ2-7; 8 nucleotides agree with TRBD2. The source of this sequence is an adult woman with Graves' disease, either hyperthyroidism or ophthalmopathy (not recorded which). CDR3 protein: CSARSLAGSYEQYF. Written as DNA, the CDR3 is TGCAGTGCTAGAAGTCTAGCGGGCTCTTACGAGCAGTACTTC.